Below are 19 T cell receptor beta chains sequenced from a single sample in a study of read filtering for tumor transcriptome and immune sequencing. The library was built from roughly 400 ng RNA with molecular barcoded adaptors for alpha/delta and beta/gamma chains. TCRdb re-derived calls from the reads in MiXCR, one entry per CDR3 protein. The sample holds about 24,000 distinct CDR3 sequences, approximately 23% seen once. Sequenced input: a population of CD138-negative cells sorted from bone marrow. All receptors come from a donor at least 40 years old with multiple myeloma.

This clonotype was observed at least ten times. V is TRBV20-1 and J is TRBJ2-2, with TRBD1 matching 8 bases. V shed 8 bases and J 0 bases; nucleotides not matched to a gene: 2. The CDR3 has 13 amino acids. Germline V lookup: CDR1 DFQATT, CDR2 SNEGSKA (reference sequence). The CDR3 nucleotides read TGCAGTACAGGGGGGTCGAACACCGGGGAGCTGTTTTTT. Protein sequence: CSTGGSNTGELFF.

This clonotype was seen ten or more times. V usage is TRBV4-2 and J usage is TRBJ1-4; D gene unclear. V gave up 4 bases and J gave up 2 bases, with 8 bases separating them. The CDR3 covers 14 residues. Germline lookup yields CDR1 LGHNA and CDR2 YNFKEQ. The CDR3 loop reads CASSLGVTNEKLFF. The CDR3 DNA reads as TGTGCCAGCAGCCTCGGGGTCACTAATGAAAAACTGTTTTTT.

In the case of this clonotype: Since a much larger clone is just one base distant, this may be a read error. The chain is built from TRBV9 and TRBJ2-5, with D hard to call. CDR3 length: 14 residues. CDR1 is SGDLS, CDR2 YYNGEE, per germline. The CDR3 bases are TGTGCCGGCAGCGCGACACAACGGCAAGAGACCCAGTACTTC. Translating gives CAGSATQRQETQYF.

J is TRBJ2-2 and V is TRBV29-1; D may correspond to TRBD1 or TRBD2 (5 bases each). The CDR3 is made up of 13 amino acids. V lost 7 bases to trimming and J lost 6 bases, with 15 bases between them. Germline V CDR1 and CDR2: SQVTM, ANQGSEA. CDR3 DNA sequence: TGCAGCGCGGGACGGGGAGTAGCCGGGGAGCTGTTTTTT. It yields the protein CSAGRGVAGELFF.

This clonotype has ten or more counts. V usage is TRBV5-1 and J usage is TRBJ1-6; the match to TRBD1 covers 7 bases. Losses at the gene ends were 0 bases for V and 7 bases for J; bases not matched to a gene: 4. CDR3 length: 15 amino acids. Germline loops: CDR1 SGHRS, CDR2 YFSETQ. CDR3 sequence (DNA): TGCGCCAGCAGCTTGGAAGGGGGCGAAAATTCACCCCTCCACTTT. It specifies CASSLEGGENSPLHF. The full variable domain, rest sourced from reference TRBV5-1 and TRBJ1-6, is KAGVTQTPRYLIKTRGQQVTLSCSPISGHRSVSWYQQTPGQGLQFLFEYFSETQRNKGNFPGRFSGRQFSNSRSEMNVSTLELGDSALYLCASSLEGGENSPLHFGNGTRLTVT.

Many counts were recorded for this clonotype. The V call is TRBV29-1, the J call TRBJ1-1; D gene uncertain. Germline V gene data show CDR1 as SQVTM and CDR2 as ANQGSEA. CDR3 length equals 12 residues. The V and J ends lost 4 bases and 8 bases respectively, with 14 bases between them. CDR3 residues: CSVARARTEAFF. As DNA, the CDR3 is TGCAGCGTTGCCCGGGCCCGGACCGAAGCTTTCTTT.

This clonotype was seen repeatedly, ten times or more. The CDR3 nucleotides read TGTGCCAGCAGTTCCGCGGGGGGTCGCACAGATACGCAGTATTTT. Translation gives CASSSAGGRTDTQYF. V is TRBV6-6 and J is TRBJ2-3; TRBD2 aligns across 8 bases. Trimming at V came to 4 bases and at J to 1 base, leaving 4 bases not matched to a gene. CDR1 and CDR2 from the germline V gene are MNHNY and SVGAGI (reference sequence). The CDR3 has 15 residues.

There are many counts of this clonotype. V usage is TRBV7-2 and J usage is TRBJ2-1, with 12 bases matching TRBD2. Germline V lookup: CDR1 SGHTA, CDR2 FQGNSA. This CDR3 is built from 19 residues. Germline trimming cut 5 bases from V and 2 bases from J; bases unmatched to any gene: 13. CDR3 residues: CASSHARTSGGSPYNEQFF. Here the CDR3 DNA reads TGTGCCAGCAGCCACGCACGAACTAGCGGGGGGTCCCCCTACAATGAGCAGTTCTTC.

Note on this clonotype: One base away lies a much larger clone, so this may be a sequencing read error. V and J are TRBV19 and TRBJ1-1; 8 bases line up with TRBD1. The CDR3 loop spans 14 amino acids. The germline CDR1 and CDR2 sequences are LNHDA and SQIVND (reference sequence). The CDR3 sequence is CATAPRDRFPRAFF. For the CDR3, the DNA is TGTGCTACTGCTCCCCGGGACAGGTTCCCCCGAGCTTTCTTT.

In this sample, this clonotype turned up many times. Here the CDR3 reads CSARDRVKLFF. The CDR3 DNA reads as TGCAGTGCTAGAGATCGGGTAAAACTGTTTTTT. The chain links TRBV20-1 to TRBJ1-4; D gene ambiguous. The ends were cut back, 0 bases at V and 10 bases at J, with 6 bases in the middle. The germline gives CDR1 DFQATT, CDR2 SNEGSKA (reference sequence). The CDR3 runs 11 residues.

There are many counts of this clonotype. For the CDR3, the DNA is TGCAGTGCTAGAGATTTCGCGGGTTCCTACAATGAGCAGTTCTTC. Protein sequence: CSARDFAGSYNEQFF. V gene TRBV20-1 combines with J gene TRBJ2-1, with D possibly TRBD2 on 5 matching bases. There are 15 residues in the CDR3. V shed 0 bases and J shed 1 base, with 10 bases lying between them. Germline V gene data show CDR1 as DFQATT and CDR2 as SNEGSKA (reference sequence).

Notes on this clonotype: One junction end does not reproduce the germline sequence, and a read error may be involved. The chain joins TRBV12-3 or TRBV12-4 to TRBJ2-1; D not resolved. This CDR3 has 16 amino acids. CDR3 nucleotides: TGTGCCGGCAGTTTATTAGCAATAGAGGTGGGCGGTGAGCAGTTCTTC. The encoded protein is CAGSLLAIEVGGEQFF.

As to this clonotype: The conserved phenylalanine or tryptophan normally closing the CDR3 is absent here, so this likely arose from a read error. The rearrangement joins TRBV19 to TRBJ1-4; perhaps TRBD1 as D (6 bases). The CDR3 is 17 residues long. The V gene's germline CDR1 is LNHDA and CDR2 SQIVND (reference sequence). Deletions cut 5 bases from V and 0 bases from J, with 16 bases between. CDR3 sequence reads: CASSPGHQLATNEKLFS. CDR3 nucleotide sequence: TGTGCCAGTAGTCCGGGACACCAACTCGCAACTAATGAAAAACTGTTTTCT.

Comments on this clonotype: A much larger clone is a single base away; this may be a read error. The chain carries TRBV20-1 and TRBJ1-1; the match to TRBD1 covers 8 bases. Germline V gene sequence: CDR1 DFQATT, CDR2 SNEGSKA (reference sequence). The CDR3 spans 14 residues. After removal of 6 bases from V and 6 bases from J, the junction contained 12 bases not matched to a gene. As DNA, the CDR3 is TGCAGTGCCTTTTGGACAGGGTCGAGGTCTGAAGCTTTCTTT. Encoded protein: CSAFWTGSRSEAFF.

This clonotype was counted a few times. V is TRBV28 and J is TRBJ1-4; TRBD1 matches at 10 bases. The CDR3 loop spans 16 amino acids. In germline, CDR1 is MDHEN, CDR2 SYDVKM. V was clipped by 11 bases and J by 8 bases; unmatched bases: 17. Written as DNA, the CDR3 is TGTGCCGTTCCGGGACAGGGGCGAAGGGGGAACGAAAAACTGTTTTTT. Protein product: CAVPGQGRRGNEKLFF.

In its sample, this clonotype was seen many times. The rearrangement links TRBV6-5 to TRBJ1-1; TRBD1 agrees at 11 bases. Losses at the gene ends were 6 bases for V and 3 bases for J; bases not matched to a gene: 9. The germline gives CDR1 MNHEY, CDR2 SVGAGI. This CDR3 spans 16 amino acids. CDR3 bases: TGTGCCAGCAGACGCAACGCGGGACAGGGGGACACTGAAGCTTTCTTT. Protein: CASRRNAGQGDTEAFF.

The CDR3 spells CASSLQGDNEKLFF. DNA of the CDR3: TGTGCCAGCAGCTTACAGGGGGATAATGAAAAACTGTTTTTT. The rearrangement uses TRBV7-2 and TRBJ1-4; TRBD1 matches at 7 bases. This CDR3 has 14 residues. Germline CDR1 reads SGHTA; CDR2 reads FQGNSA. V lost 2 bases and J lost 4; bases outside the gene matches: 1.

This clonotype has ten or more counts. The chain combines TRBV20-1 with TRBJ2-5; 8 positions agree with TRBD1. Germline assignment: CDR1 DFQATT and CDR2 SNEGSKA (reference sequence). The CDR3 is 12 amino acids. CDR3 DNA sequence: TGCAGCTTGACAGGGGACCAAGAGACCCAGTACTTC. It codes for CSLTGDQETQYF.

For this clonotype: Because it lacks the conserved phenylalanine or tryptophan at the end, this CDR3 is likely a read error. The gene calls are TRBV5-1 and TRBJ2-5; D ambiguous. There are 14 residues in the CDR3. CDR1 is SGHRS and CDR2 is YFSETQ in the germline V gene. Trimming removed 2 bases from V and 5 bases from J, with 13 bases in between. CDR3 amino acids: CASSFLGSHETQYS. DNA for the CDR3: TGCGCCAGCAGCTTTCTGGGGTCCCACGAGACCCAGTACTCC.